The source of this T cell receptor (beta chain) is a study of T cell responses to AZD1222 COVID-19 vaccine. General study findings and limits: The study identified only five to seven AZD1222 recipients as seropositive at baseline.

As to this clone: The antigen is undetermined.

Germline V CDR1 and CDR2: SNHLY, FYNNEI. The CDR3 length is 16 residues. V lost 2 bases and J lost 7, with 15 bases in between. Some clones are missing from TCRdb's copy, which holds only in-frame ones; the method was immunoSEQ multiplex PCR. The sample contains about 96,000 clones, around 89% of which appear only once. This chain joins TRBV2 and TRBJ1-6; D is unclear. Sample: peripheral blood, taken on day 0 of AZD1222 vaccination. The TCR sequence derives from an adult in good health. The CDR3 region has the DNA TGTGCCAGCAGTGAATATCTGGTGTCGTCCAATTCACCCCTCCACTTT. It yields the protein CASSEYLVSSNSPLHF.